This TCR beta chain was obtained from a study of Graves' ophthalmopathy and Graves' hyperthyroidism. The germline V gene has CDR1 SGHVS and CDR2 FQNEAQ. V was clipped by 0 bases and J by 10 bases; unmatched bases: 7. This CDR3 comprises 16 residues. The authors amplified TCR beta CDR3 regions from RNA transcripts. HTBI primers were used in a first-round RT-PCR, which preceded a second-round multiplex PCR. TCRdb re-called the multiplex PCR reads with MiXCR, one entry per CDR3 protein. This table holds about 500,000 distinct CDR3 sequences, less than 40% found once. This clonotype was seen at least ten times.

The TCR was taken from an adult man with Graves' hyperthyroidism. Sequences were obtained from peripheral blood or thyroid tissue (not recorded which). J is TRBJ1-6 and V is TRBV7-8; TRBD1 aligns across 9 bases. The CDR3 DNA reads TGTGCCAGCAGCTTAGCGCAGGGACAGGGTCGATCACCCCTCCACTTT. It yields the protein CASSLAQGQGRSPLHF.